The 20 T cell receptor beta chains presented below share a single source sample, sequenced in a study of blood T cell repertoires in COVID-19. Using immunoSEQ multiplex PCR, the repertoire was profiled, and TCRdb retains in-frame clones only, with some absent. The data contain about 150,000 clones, about 83% of them singletons. Sequenced: peripheral blood. The source is a woman older than 75 with acute or convalescent COVID-19.

The chain combines TRBV28 with TRBJ1-6, with D unclear. This CDR3 region has 16 residues. Trimming left V 7 bases short and J 0 bases short, with 13 bases between. Germline V gene lookup returns CDR1 MDHEN and CDR2 SYDVKM. The CDR3 loop reads CASTTTVSSYNSPLHF. DNA for the CDR3: TGTGCCAGCACCACGACTGTTAGCTCCTATAATTCACCCCTCCACTTT.

The rearrangement uses TRBV5-5 and TRBJ2-4; TRBD1 agrees at 10 bases. The germline gives CDR1 SGHKS, CDR2 YYEKEE (reference sequence). The CDR3 length is 14 residues. Unmatched junction bases numbered 6, after V lost 4 bases and J lost 8 bases. The CDR3 DNA reads TGTGCCAGCAGCCCGAGACAGGGGGCGGACATTCAGTACTTC. Its protein is CASSPRQGADIQYF.

This clone was recorded at least ten times. V and J are TRBV5-1 and TRBJ2-1; TRBD2 aligns across 15 bases. This CDR3 has 15 amino acids. Germline V gene data show CDR1 as SGHRS and CDR2 as YFSETQ. V shed 3 bases, J shed 7 bases, and the junction held 2 bases outside the gene matches. The CDR3 coding sequence is TGCGCCAGCAGCTGGGGACTAGCGGGAGGTAATGAGCAGTTCTTC. The encoded protein is CASSWGLAGGNEQFF.

The chain carries TRBV7-9 and TRBJ1-1, with TRBD1 matching over 10 bases. V lost 5 bases to trimming and J lost 3 bases; unmatched junction nucleotides: 6. Germline V lookup: CDR1 SEHNR, CDR2 FQNEAQ (reference sequence). This CDR3 comprises 15 residues. The CDR3 DNA reads as TGTGCCAGCAGCATGGGGACAGGGGTTTACACTGAAGCTTTCTTT. Protein: CASSMGTGVYTEAFF.

The rearrangement links TRBV4-1 to TRBJ1-1; D is undetermined. Germline CDR1 and CDR2: MGHRA and YSYEKL. The CDR3 has 13 residues. Trimming shortened V by 5 bases and J by 1 base, and 8 bases separated the two germline ends. The CDR3 sequence: CASSLRQNTEAFF. CDR3 DNA sequence: TGCGCCAGCAGCTTACGACAGAACACTGAAGCTTTCTTT.

The rearrangement links TRBV19 to TRBJ2-7; perhaps TRBD1 as D (6 bases). Germline values: CDR1 LNHDA, CDR2 SQIVND (reference sequence). V shed 5 bases and J shed 6 bases, with 20 bases lying between them. There are 15 residues in the CDR3. The CDR3 protein is CASSPSDRTVLEQYF. DNA of the CDR3: TGTGCCAGTAGTCCATCTGACAGGACGGTCCTCGAGCAGTACTTC. The whole variable domain, filled in from reference TRBV19 and TRBJ2-7, reads DGGITQSPKYLFRKEGQNVTLSCEQNLNHDAMYWYRQDPGQGLRLIYYSQIVNDFQKGDIAEGYSVSREKKESFPLTVTSAQKNPTAFYLCASSPSDRTVLEQYFGPGTRLTVT.

The gene calls are TRBV27 and TRBJ1-1, with TRBD1 identical over 12 bases. CDR3 length: 17 amino acids. The ends lost 7 bases at V and 5 bases at J; junction bases unmatched: 14. Germline V lookup: CDR1 MNHEY, CDR2 SMNVEV (reference sequence). The CDR3 DNA is TGTGCCAGCAAACTTTTGGGGACAGGGGGCTTGGAAACTGAAGCTTTCTTT. Its translation: CASKLLGTGGLETEAFF.

The chain is built from TRBV28 and TRBJ2-1; 8 positions agree with TRBD1. V shed 6 bases and J 0 bases; nucleotides not matched to a gene: 4. Germline CDR1 reads MDHEN; CDR2 reads SYDVKM. CDR3 length: 15 residues. CDR3 in amino acids: CASREQGVSYNEQFF. In DNA, the CDR3 is TGTGCCAGCAGGGAACAGGGGGTCTCCTACAATGAGCAGTTCTTC.

The CDR3 DNA is TGTGCCAGCAGTTTTGGAGGGGCTAGTCGGTTCCAAGAGACCCAGTACTTC. Its translation is CASSFGGASRFQETQYF. The chain recombines TRBV27 with TRBJ2-5; a possible D gene is TRBD2 (6 bases). The V end lost 3 bases, the J end lost 1 base, and 18 bases lay between the germline ends. Germline V lookup: CDR1 MNHEY, CDR2 SMNVEV (reference sequence). This CDR3 comprises 17 residues.

This rearrangement joins TRBV29-1 to TRBJ1-2; D is unclear. Germline CDR1 is SQVTM and CDR2 is ANQGSEA. This CDR3 is 13 amino acids long. Between the trimmed V and J ends, which lost 7 bases and 4 bases, there was a span of 16 bases. The CDR3 DNA sequence: TGCAGCGCCGCCCGGGGAAGTGGCTATGGCTACACCTTC. It is translated as CSAARGSGYGYTF.

V gene TRBV27 combines with J gene TRBJ2-7; 8 bases match TRBD2. CDR1 and CDR2 from the germline V gene are MNHEY and SMNVEV (reference sequence). The CDR3 has 15 residues. V lost 4 bases and J lost 1; bases outside the gene matches: 6. The CDR3 reads CASSSVTSVSYEQYF. CDR3 nucleotides: TGTGCCAGCAGTTCTGTGACTAGCGTTTCCTACGAGCAGTACTTC.

This chain joins TRBV3-1 (or the pseudogene TRBV3-2) and TRBJ2-3; unclear D gene. Germline V gene sequence: CDR1 LGHDT, CDR2 YNNKEL (reference sequence). CDR3 length equals 13 residues. The V end lost 1 base, the J end lost 6 bases, and 8 bases lay between the germline ends. The CDR3 loop reads CASSQVSGDTQYF. CDR3 nucleotides: TGTGCCAGCAGCCAAGTCTCCGGGGATACGCAGTATTTT.

This chain joins TRBV28 and TRBJ1-1; a possible D gene is TRBD1 (5 bases). Deletions cut 8 bases from V and 1 base from J, with 14 bases between. CDR1 and CDR2 (germline): MDHEN, SYDVKM. The CDR3 has 14 amino acids. As DNA, the CDR3 is TGTGCCAGCCGATCCGGGGACTGGAACACTGAAGCTTTCTTT. Its translation is CASRSGDWNTEAFF.

This sequence joins TRBV10-3 and TRBJ2-7, with TRBD2 identical over 7 bases. Germline V gene data show CDR1 as ENHRY and CDR2 as SYGVKD. CDR3 length equals 17 residues. Trimming removed 4 bases from V and 2 bases from J; junction bases left unmatched: 14. The CDR3 is CAISVQGISGKPYEQYF. In DNA, the CDR3 is TGTGCCATCAGTGTGCAGGGTATCAGCGGGAAACCCTACGAGCAGTACTTC.

This clone occurred once. The chain uses TRBV5-4 and TRBJ2-1, with D possibly matching TRBD1 (5 bases). V was trimmed by 0 bases and J by 0 bases, leaving 13 bases between them. Germline assignment: CDR1 SGHNT and CDR2 YYREEE (reference sequence). There are 17 residues in the CDR3. The CDR3 DNA sequence: TGTGCCAGCAGCTTGGGAGGCTACAGGAACTCCTACAATGAGCAGTTCTTC. Protein: CASSLGGYRNSYNEQFF.

The V gene is TRBV7-9, the J gene TRBJ1-2, with a possible D match to TRBD1 (6 bases). The CDR3 loop spans 15 amino acids. Germline V gene lookup returns CDR1 SEHNR and CDR2 FQNEAQ (reference sequence). V lost 5 bases and J 4 bases, leaving 17 bases between the germline ends. In nucleotides, the CDR3 is TGTGCCAGCAGCCCCCACAGGGTTCCTCCCTATGGCTACACCTTC. Residues: CASSPHRVPPYGYTF.

This chain connects TRBV7-9 to TRBJ1-4; 10 bases are shared with TRBD1. The CDR3 loop spans 14 amino acids. Trimming cost V 5 bases and J 6 bases; bases outside gene matches: 3. The germline V gene encodes CDR1 SEHNR and CDR2 FQNEAQ (reference sequence). The DNA of the CDR3 is TGTGCCAGCAGCCCGGACAGGGGGGATGAAAAACTGTTTTTT. This sequence encodes CASSPDRGDEKLFF.

The rearrangement joins TRBV10-3 to TRBJ1-4; 10 bases are shared with TRBD1. Germline V gene lookup returns CDR1 ENHRY and CDR2 SYGVKD. This CDR3 is 17 amino acids long. J lost 0 bases, V lost 3 bases, and 4 bases had no gene match. Here the CDR3 DNA reads TGTGCCATCAGTGAATCCGGGACAGGGGCAACTAATGAAAAACTGTTTTTT. This sequence encodes CAISESGTGATNEKLFF.

The chain uses TRBV9 and TRBJ2-3; 7 bases map to TRBD2. CDR3 size: 15 residues. V dropped 6 bases and J dropped 1; count of bases not matched to a gene: 8. Germline V CDR1 and CDR2: SGDLS, YYNGEE. Here the CDR3 reads CASKGSGVGTDTQYF. Written as DNA, the CDR3 is TGTGCCAGCAAGGGGAGCGGGGTTGGCACAGATACGCAGTATTTT.

The genes are TRBV7-2 and TRBJ1-1; D is perhaps TRBD1 (6 bases). CDR3 length: 15 amino acids. Looked up from germline, CDR1 is SGHTA and CDR2 is FQGNSA. V was pared by 5 bases and J by 1 base, with 14 bases between. The DNA for the CDR3 is TGTGCCAGCAGCCCTGCCGGGGGGCCGAACACTGAAGCTTTCTTT. It translates to CASSPAGGPNTEAFF.